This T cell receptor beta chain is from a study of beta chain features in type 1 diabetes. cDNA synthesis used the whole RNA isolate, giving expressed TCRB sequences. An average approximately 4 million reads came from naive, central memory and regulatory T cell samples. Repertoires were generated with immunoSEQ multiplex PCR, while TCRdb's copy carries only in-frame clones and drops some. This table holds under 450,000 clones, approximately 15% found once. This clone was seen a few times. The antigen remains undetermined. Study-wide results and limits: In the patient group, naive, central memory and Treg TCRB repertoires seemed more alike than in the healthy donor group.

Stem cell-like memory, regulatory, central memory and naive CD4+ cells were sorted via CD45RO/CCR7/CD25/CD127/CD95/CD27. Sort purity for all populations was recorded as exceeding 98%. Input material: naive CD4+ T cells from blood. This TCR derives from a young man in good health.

CDR3 in DNA: TGTGCCAGCAGCCCAGTATTAGGCACCGGCGAAGGAAACACCATATATTTT. Protein product: CASSPVLGTGEGNTIYF. The chain carries TRBV4-2 and TRBJ1-3; the D is unclear. The germline gives CDR1 LGHNA, CDR2 YNFKEQ. V lost 4 bases and J 4 bases, leaving 20 bases between the germline ends. The CDR3 has 17 amino acids.